This TCR beta chain was recorded in a study of shared clonotypes between healthy human individuals. Cells designated naive CD8 were CD45RO-negative and were positively selected for CCR7, with terminally differentiated effector memory CD45RA+ cells excluded. Data came from immunoSEQ multiplex PCR; TCRdb stores just in-frame clones and leaves some out. The table includes about 2,100,000 clones, about 93% detected once. In germline, CDR1 is SQVTM, CDR2 ANQGSEA. The CDR3 spans 16 residues. Trimming left V 0 bases short and J 6 bases short, with 18 bases between. The source material was naive CD8+ T cells from PBMCs. This receptor was obtained from a man aged 18 to 29 in good health. Some clones in this sample may be carry-over from other donors' samples. This chain connects TRBV29-1 to TRBJ2-1, with D perhaps TRBD2 (5 bases). CDR3 loop: CSVEDPNSGRTNEQFF. CDR3 nucleotide sequence: TGCAGCGTTGAAGATCCCAATAGTGGGAGAACCAATGAGCAGTTCTTC.